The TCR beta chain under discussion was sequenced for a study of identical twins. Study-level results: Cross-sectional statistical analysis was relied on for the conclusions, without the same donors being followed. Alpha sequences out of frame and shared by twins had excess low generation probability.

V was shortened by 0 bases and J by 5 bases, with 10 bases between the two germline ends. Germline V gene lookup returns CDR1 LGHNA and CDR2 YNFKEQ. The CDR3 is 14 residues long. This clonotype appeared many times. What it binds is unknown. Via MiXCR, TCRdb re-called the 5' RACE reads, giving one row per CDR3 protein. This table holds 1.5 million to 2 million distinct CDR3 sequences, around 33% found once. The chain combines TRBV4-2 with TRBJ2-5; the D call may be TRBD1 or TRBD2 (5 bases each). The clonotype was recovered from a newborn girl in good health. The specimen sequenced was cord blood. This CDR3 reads CASSQEWGRETQYF. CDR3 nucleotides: TGTGCCAGCAGCCAAGAATGGGGACGCGAGACCCAGTACTTC.